The T cell receptor beta chain described here comes from a study of sequential checkpoint blockade in melanoma. The overall study: Both treatment sequences were followed by maintenance nivolumab.

Treatment noted: randomized to nivolumab then ipilimumab (arm A) or the reverse (arm B). CDR1 is MDHEN, CDR2 SYDVKM, per germline. CDR3 size: 15 residues. V was shortened by 6 bases and J by 5 bases, with 20 bases between the two germline ends. Clones were sequenced by immunoSEQ multiplex PCR, and TCRdb holds only the in-frame ones, with some missing. Among around 16,000 clones listed, 85% to 95% were seen once. Here the sequenced sample was CD8+ T cells sorted from blood (inferred from file names), taken from a patient given nivolumab and ipilimumab in sequence. The chain carries TRBV28 and TRBJ2-7; D may be TRBD1 (6 bases). The clonotype was recovered from a human donor with melanoma. The CDR3 nucleotides are TGTGCCAGCAGCCTGGCCCGACAGGCCACCAACGAGCAGTACTTC. Translating gives CASSLARQATNEQYF.